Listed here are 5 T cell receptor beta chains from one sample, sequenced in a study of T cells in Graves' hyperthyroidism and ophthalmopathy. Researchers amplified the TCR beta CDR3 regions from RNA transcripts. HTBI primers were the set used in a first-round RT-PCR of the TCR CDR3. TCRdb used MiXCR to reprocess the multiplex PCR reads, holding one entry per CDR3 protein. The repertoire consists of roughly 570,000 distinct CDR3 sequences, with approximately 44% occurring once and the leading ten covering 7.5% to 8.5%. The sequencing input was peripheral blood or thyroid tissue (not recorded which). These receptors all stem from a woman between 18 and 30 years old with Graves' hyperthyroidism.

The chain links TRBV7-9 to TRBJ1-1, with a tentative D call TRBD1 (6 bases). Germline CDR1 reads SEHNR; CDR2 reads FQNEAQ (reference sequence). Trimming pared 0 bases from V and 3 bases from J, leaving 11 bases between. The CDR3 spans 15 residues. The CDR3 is CASSLAQGRDTEAFF. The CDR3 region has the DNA TGTGCCAGCAGCTTAGCACAGGGAAGGGACACTGAAGCTTTCTTT.

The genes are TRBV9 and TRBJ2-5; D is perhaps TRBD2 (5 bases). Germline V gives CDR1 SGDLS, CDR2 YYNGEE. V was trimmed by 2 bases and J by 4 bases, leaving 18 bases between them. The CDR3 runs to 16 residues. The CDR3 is CASSVLGGQAPETQYF. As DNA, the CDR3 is TGTGCCAGCAGCGTTTTAGGCGGGCAAGCCCCAGAGACCCAGTACTTC.

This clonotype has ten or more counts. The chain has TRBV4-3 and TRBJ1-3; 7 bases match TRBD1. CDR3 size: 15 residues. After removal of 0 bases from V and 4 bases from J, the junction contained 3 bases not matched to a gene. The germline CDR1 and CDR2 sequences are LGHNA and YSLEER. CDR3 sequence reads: CASSQERGQGNTIYF. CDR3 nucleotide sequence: TGCGCCAGCAGCCAAGAAAGGGGGCAAGGAAACACCATATATTTT.

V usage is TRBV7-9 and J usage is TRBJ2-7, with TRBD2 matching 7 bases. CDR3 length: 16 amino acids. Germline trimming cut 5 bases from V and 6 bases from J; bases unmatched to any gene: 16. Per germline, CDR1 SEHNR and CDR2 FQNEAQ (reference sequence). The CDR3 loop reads CASSRRLAVQPSEQYF. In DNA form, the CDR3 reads TGTGCCAGCAGCAGACGTCTAGCGGTCCAACCCAGCGAGCAGTACTTC.

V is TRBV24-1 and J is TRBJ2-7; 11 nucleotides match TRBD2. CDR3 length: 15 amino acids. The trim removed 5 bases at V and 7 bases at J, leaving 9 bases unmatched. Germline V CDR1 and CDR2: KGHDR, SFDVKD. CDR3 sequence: CATSARGTSGNEQYF. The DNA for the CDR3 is TGTGCCACCAGTGCCCGAGGGACTAGCGGCAATGAGCAGTACTTC.